A selection of T cell receptor beta chains follows, all from one sample in a study of T-cell memory formation after mild COVID-19. In TCRdb, the 5' RACE reads were re-called with MiXCR into one record per CDR3 protein. Counted here are about 150,000 distinct CDR3 sequences, 13% occurring once; the ten biggest clones make up approximately 3.4%. The sequenced material came from PBMCs or a T cell subset sorted from them (not recorded which). The source of these receptors is a man aged 18 to 30 who had mild COVID-19 (a few samples of this study predate the infection). Cell type and time point are not known. Both conserved end residues are part of each CDR3. Size tells how often a clone was seen (once, few, many) or the class of an expanded clone, and some rows leave it out.

clone_size | j_call | v_call | cdr3_aa
few | TRBJ1-5 | TRBV20-1 | CSAREWDRGSNQPQHF
- | TRBJ1-1 | TRBV12-3/TRBV12-4 | CASSLIQGDTEAFF
- | TRBJ1-1 | TRBV7-9 | CASTLGQGLNTEAFF
few | TRBJ2-4 | TRBV14 | CASSPGPGFGIQYF
- | TRBJ2-2 | TRBV20-1 | CSARGTGHGELFF
- | TRBJ1-5 | TRBV5-4 | CASSSGTGPNQPQHF
- | TRBJ2-3 | TRBV2 | CASETTGSTDTQYF
few | TRBJ1-6 | TRBV5-1 | CASSRGQGVESPLHF
few | TRBJ2-2 | TRBV5-1 | CASSPHRDTTTGELFF
- | TRBJ2-2 | TRBV12-3/TRBV12-4 | CASSLVSGNTGELFF
few | TRBJ2-7 | TRBV7-6 | CASSPDRYEQYF
- | TRBJ2-2 | TRBV20-1 | CSVLGQGRTGELFF
many | TRBJ1-2 | TRBV7-2 | CASSPEGAYGYTF
few | TRBJ2-2 | TRBV2 | CASKRDNANTGELFF
many | TRBJ2-7 | TRBV5-5 | CASSIWTGRYEQYF
- | TRBJ1-2 | TRBV5-1 | CASSLAPQVNYGYTF
few | TRBJ2-3 | TRBV5-1 | CASSLGLAGGPTETQYF
few | TRBJ2-3 | TRBV28 | CASSMGLSSTDTQYF
few | TRBJ1-5 | TRBV2 | CASSEMVNQPQHF
few | TRBJ2-5 | TRBV3-1 | CASSQGTTSPKPETQYF
few | TRBJ2-1 | TRBV7-8 | CASSSQNRGAGLNEQFF
- | TRBJ1-5 | TRBV7-9 | CASSFLGDNQPQHF
many | TRBJ2-5 | TRBV20-1 | CSAGLVEETQYF
few | TRBJ1-4 | TRBV12-3/TRBV12-4 | CASSPGGSNEKLFF
- | TRBJ1-5 | TRBV7-2 | CASSSPAAVGIYQPQHF
- | TRBJ1-4 | TRBV7-8 | CASSPVRAASLPNEKLFF
few | TRBJ1-1 | TRBV15 | CATSSPGLKTTEAFF
few | TRBJ2-3 | TRBV7-3 | CASSSVAGGTTDTQYF
- | TRBJ1-1 | TRBV6-6 | CASSYREGAFF
- | TRBJ1-1 | TRBV4-1 | CASSQDQGTGIEAFF
few | TRBJ2-5 | TRBV5-4 | CATKTPSESQYF
- | TRBJ2-7 | TRBV7-2 | CASSSLGGVAYEQYF
few | TRBJ1-4 | TRBV5-4 | CASSARDGNEKLFF
few | TRBJ1-5 | TRBV20-1 | CSAREGQYNQPQHF
few | TRBJ2-5 | TRBV5-1 | CASSLAGAETQYF
few | TRBJ2-2 | TRBV10-3 | CAISPGTGTGELFF
- | TRBJ2-5 | TRBV7-7 | CASMKERDFLGTQYF
many | TRBJ2-3 | TRBV12-3/TRBV12-4 | CASSPPRGRTDTQYF
few | TRBJ2-3 | TRBV29-1 | CSVSWIRTDTQYF
- | TRBJ2-7 | TRBV18 | CASSPATRVGEQYF
few | TRBJ1-3 | TRBV5-6 | CASSFGHFVRSGNTIYF
- | TRBJ2-5 | TRBV5-1 | CASSYGTSGQETQYF
- | TRBJ2-2 | TRBV5-1 | CASSPGRRESANTGELFF
few | TRBJ1-1 | TRBV18 | CASSPERPFTEAFF
- | TRBJ2-1 | TRBV7-3 | CASRSRRGDEQFF
- | TRBJ2-1 | TRBV6-5 | CASRELSAPGLDNEQFF
few | TRBJ2-3 | TRBV7-2 | CASTSRGTDTQYF
- | TRBJ2-1 | TRBV4-2 | CASSQDPTSGNEQFF
few | TRBJ2-2 | TRBV30 | CAWRRGVNTGELFF
few | TRBJ2-7 | TRBV6-6 | CASSYVETGHEQYF
many | TRBJ2-5 | TRBV5-1 | CASRSGGLVKETQYF
- | TRBJ1-4 | TRBV30 | CAWRTTGTEKLFF